The present TCR beta chain was sequenced within a study of T cells after yellow fever vaccination. CDR1 is SQVTM, CDR2 ANQGSEA, per germline. This CDR3 is 14 amino acids long. After removal of 4 bases from V and 5 bases from J, the junction contained 6 bases not matched to a gene. Using its own MiXCR run on the 5' RACE reads, TCRdb lists one record per CDR3 protein. The sample holds 500,000 to 550,000 distinct CDR3 sequences, less than 25% seen once. Details on this clonotype: Its antigen is as yet unknown.

Study findings and constraints: Clonotypes appearing in both CD4 and CD8 compartments existed, and their share was small. A large majority of primary-vaccination clones showed up again after the booster (approximately 96% CD4, around 90% CD8). Contamination by abundant bulk-population clonotypes could be present in FACS-sorted repertoires. A secondary response was less intense yet reached its peak sooner, at day 5 versus 15.

This receptor was taken from a man younger than 35 who received the YFV17D yellow fever vaccine. Material: PBMCs, obtained approximately 20 days after the first yellow fever vaccination. This chain links TRBV29-1 with TRBJ2-3; 10 bases are a match to TRBD2. The CDR3 DNA reads TGCAGCGTTGGAACTAGCGGGGTGGGAGATACGCAGTATTTT. This codes for CSVGTSGVGDTQYF.